This is a list of T cell receptor beta chains from one sample in a study of monozygotic twins with inflammatory bowel disease. Using the 5' RACE reads, TCRdb records one entry per CDR3 protein without DNA. The sample table includes 300,000 to 400,000 distinct CDR3 sequences. Sequencing input: blood. All receptors derive from a human donor with ulcerative colitis or Crohn's disease, or a healthy co-twin of an affected twin (not recorded which). Both conserved end residues are part of each CDR3.

V gene,J gene,CDR3 length,CDR3 protein
TRBV5-6,TRBJ2-7,16,CASSPGSVGGHYEQYF
TRBV6-5,TRBJ1-4,15,CASSYTPLREEKLFF
TRBV10-2,TRBJ1-6,15,CASKGAGSYNSPLHF
TRBV6-1,TRBJ1-1,15,CASSSTSRGNTEAFF
TRBV18,TRBJ2-7,13,CASSSEQGVEQYF
TRBV24-1,TRBJ1-5,16,CATSDPRRGPNQPQHF
TRBV6-6,TRBJ1-1,12,CASRAGVPEAFF
TRBV5-1,TRBJ1-4,16,CASRVDLGATNEKLFF
TRBV4-3,TRBJ2-4,13,CASSQDFGDIQYF
TRBV6-1,TRBJ1-1,14,CASSEFIGGTEAFF
TRBV20-1,TRBJ2-5,14,CSARVGQGAETQYF
TRBV24-1,TRBJ2-5,19,CATSDLQSGRTSGQETQYF
TRBV20-1,TRBJ1-3,14,CSARDPRAGNTIYF
TRBV20-1,TRBJ2-2,16,CSARAGQVTNTGELFF
TRBV5-1,TRBJ2-7,14,CASSLIRGWYEQYF
TRBV28,TRBJ2-2,13,CASLTGPTGELFF
TRBV7-2,TRBJ2-5,17,CASSSRTSGGAQETQYF
TRBV12-3/TRBV12-4,TRBJ2-7,12,CASSLGSLEQYF
TRBV20-1,TRBJ2-7,16,CSASLQGNEFSYEQYF
TRBV28,TRBJ1-1,15,CASSLCTAQTPEAFF
TRBV20-1,TRBJ2-3,13,CSVLALGRDTQYF
TRBV7-2,TRBJ2-1,14,CASTILPGAGEQFF
TRBV6-1,TRBJ2-7,14,CASSQDRVFREQYF
TRBV5-4,TRBJ2-1,12,CASSYRVNEQFF
TRBV6-5,TRBJ1-5,15,CASSYGSWSNQPQHF
TRBV18,TRBJ2-5,13,CASSSSNQETQYF
TRBV5-1,TRBJ2-2,15,CASSPGTGNTGELFF
TRBV5-1,TRBJ1-2,16,CASSLGGWGNFDGYTF
TRBV5-1,TRBJ2-1,14,CASSESGYANEQFF
TRBV24-1,TRBJ2-1,15,CATSDLYSDNNEQFF
TRBV4-1,TRBJ2-2,17,CASSPLGTSSNTGELFF
TRBV28,TRBJ2-1,11,CASRQNNEQFF
TRBV20-1,TRBJ2-2,14,CSAIAGGSTGELFF
TRBV7-9,TRBJ1-2,17,CASSLVGQGPRGYGYTF
TRBV6-5,TRBJ2-7,12,CAISGKGDEQYF
TRBV4-2,TRBJ1-2,14,CASSQGRADYGYTF
TRBV29-1,TRBJ2-3,14,CSVASGRVTDTQYF
TRBV7-2,TRBJ1-6,14,CASSSDRGRSPLHF
TRBV20-1,TRBJ2-7,13,CSASWEGNYEQYF
TRBV24-1,TRBJ2-7,15,CATSDSSGRSYEQYF
TRBV20-1,TRBJ2-7,13,CSASARAGYEQYF
TRBV9,TRBJ1-1,14,CASSESGTGLEAFF
TRBV29-1,TRBJ1-2,13,CSVESWTSYGYTF
TRBV3-1,TRBJ2-1,13,CASSQGGTEGQFF
TRBV30,TRBJ2-3,12,CAWTGITDTQYF
TRBV28,TRBJ2-4,17,CASVGTTATLAKNIQYF
TRBV6-5,TRBJ1-5,18,CASSYRGGTGGSNQPQHF
TRBV20-1,TRBJ2-3,13,CSASTGVQDTQYF
TRBV27,TRBJ2-7,13,CASRPSGGREQYF
TRBV7-9,TRBJ2-5,14,CASSSGGLQETQYF
TRBV27,TRBJ1-4,14,CASSPSPTNEKLFF
TRBV10-3,TRBJ2-5,13,CAISGDPAETQYF
TRBV30,TRBJ2-1,13,CAWGSGGYNEQFF
TRBV5-1,TRBJ2-7,12,CASRVDSYEQYF
TRBV28,TRBJ1-2,14,CASSFTGTNYGYTF
TRBV6-5,TRBJ2-2,15,CASSYSGGTTGELFF
TRBV28,TRBJ2-7,12,CASSLKAYEQYF
TRBV7-6,TRBJ2-2,14,CASSVQGNTGELFF
TRBV7-9,TRBJ2-5,16,CASSLEAFGGQETQYF